The rows below give T cell receptor beta chains drawn from one sample of a study of blood T cell repertoires in COVID-19. TCRdb keeps only in-frame clones here, not all; method: immunoSEQ multiplex PCR. The table has 45,000 to 70,000 clones, approximately 80% seen once; the top ten hold 10% to 15%. The sequencing input was peripheral blood. The receptors stem from a woman aged 80 or over with acute or convalescent COVID-19. CDR3s include the opening cysteine and the closing phenylalanine or tryptophan. D genes are given only for firm matches. Expanded clones are given a class, and other clones once, few, many or no size at all.

TRBJ1-1	TRBD1	NA	TRBV7-9	TGTGCCAGCAGCAAGGGACAGCTGAACACTGAAGCTTTCTTT	CASSKGQLNTEAFF
TRBJ1-5	NA	NA	TRBV10-3	TGTGCCATCAGTGAGGGGGCGGGGGCCAATCAGCCCCAGCATTTT	CAISEGAGANQPQHF
TRBJ1-2	TRBD1	NA	TRBV10-3	TGTGCCATCAACACGGACAGGGGTGATGGCTACACCTTC	CAINTDRGDGYTF
TRBJ2-7	NA	NA	TRBV6-6	TGTGCCAGCAGTTACTCGCGCGCGGCCCCTTACGAGCAGTACTTC	CASSYSRAAPYEQYF
TRBJ2-5	NA	NA	TRBV19	TGTGCCAGTAGTATAGATCACCGGAGGAGCTGGGAGACCCAGTACTTC	CASSIDHRRSWETQYF
TRBJ2-1	TRBD2	NA	TRBV2	TGTGCCAGCCACGGACTAGCGTTTAATGAGCAGTTCTTC	CASHGLAFNEQFF
TRBJ2-3	TRBD2	NA	TRBV9	TGTGCCAGCAGCGTAGATGGACTAGCGGGCGTGGATACGCAGTATTTT	CASSVDGLAGVDTQYF
TRBJ1-4	NA	NA	TRBV29-1	TGCAGCGTTACGGCAGGGACTAATGAAAAACTGTTTTTT	CSVTAGTNEKLFF
TRBJ1-1	NA	NA	TRBV12-3/TRBV12-4	TGTGCCAGCAGTTTGAGCCAGGTCACTGAAGCTTTCTTT	CASSLSQVTEAFF
TRBJ1-2	TRBD1	NA	TRBV5-1	TGCGCCAGCAGCTTTGGACAGGGGGCTGGCTACACCTTC	CASSFGQGAGYTF
TRBJ2-5	NA	NA	TRBV29-1	TGCAACCTCTGGGGGCAGGGGCCTCCAGGGACCCAGTACTTC	CNLWGQGPPGTQYF
TRBJ1-4	TRBD1	NA	TRBV4-2	TGTGCCAGCAGCCAATCAATACAGGGGGGGCGTGAAAAACTGTTTTTT	CASSQSIQGGREKLFF
TRBJ2-1	NA	NA	TRBV19	TGTGCCAGTAGTAGTGACGTGGCGGTCTCCTACAATGAGCAGTTCTTC	CASSSDVAVSYNEQFF
TRBJ1-6	NA	NA	TRBV19	TGTGCCAGTAGTGGAGGGATTTCACCCCTCCACTTT	CASSGGISPLHF
TRBJ2-7	NA	few	TRBV5-1	TGCGCCAGCAGCTTGGAAAGCGTTTCCTACGAGCAGTACTTC	CASSLESVSYEQYF
TRBJ1-4	NA	NA	TRBV19	TGTGCCAGTAGTATAGACCAGAGGGCGGGTGAAAAACTGTTTTTT	CASSIDQRAGEKLFF
TRBJ2-5	TRBD2	few	TRBV19	TGTGCCACCGGAAACGGGGGGGCCGTAGGGACCCAGTACTTC	CATGNGGAVGTQYF
TRBJ1-4	NA	NA	TRBV7-9	TGTGCCAGCAGCCCGGACAGATCAACTAATGAAAAACTGTTTTTT	CASSPDRSTNEKLFF
TRBJ1-1	TRBD1	NA	TRBV7-9	TGTGCCAGCAGACCCCGGACAGGGGCGAACACTGAAGCTTTCTTT	CASRPRTGANTEAFF
TRBJ2-1	TRBD1	NA	TRBV4-1	TGCGCCAGCAGCCCCGGGACAGGGTTTTGGAATGAGCAGTTCTTC	CASSPGTGFWNEQFF
TRBJ2-2	NA	NA	TRBV19	TGTGCCAGTAGTAGCTCCGGGACGAACACCGGGGAGCTGTTTTTT	CASSSSGTNTGELFF
TRBJ2-7	NA	NA	TRBV6-6	TGTGCCAGCAGTTTCCAAGGATTCGAGGGCGAGCAGTACTTC	CASSFQGFEGEQYF
TRBJ2-1	NA	once	TRBV30	TGTGCCTGTACTACAGGCGGGACAGCGACAGGCTATGAGCAGTTCTTC	CACTTGGTATGYEQFF
TRBJ2-5	TRBD1	NA	TRBV30	TGTGCCTGGAGCGTGGGACAGGGCACCGAAGAGACCCAGTACTTC	CAWSVGQGTEETQYF
TRBJ1-4	NA	NA	TRBV7-2	TGTGCCAGCAGCGGGACACGGCCTAATGAAAAACTGTTTTTT	CASSGTRPNEKLFF
TRBJ2-2	NA	NA	TRBV5-6	TGTGCCAGCAGCTCCGCCAGCCGGGGTAACACCGGGGAGCTGTTTTTT	CASSSASRGNTGELFF
TRBJ1-1	TRBD1	NA	TRBV27	TGTGCCAGCAGTCCCCCCGGGACAGGGGACACTGAAGCTTTCTTT	CASSPPGTGDTEAFF
TRBJ2-7	NA	NA	TRBV10-3	TGTGCCATCAGTGAGGGACGGCCGGGGGAGCAGTACTTC	CAISEGRPGEQYF
TRBJ2-3	NA	few	TRBV7-8	TGTGCCAGCAGCCCTAGACAGGCGGAAATCACAGATACGCAGTATTTT	CASSPRQAEITDTQYF
TRBJ1-1	NA	NA	TRBV3-1/TRBV3-2	TGTGCCAGCAGCCAGGGAGGGAACACTGAAGCTTTCTTT	CASSQGGNTEAFF
TRBJ2-2	TRBD2	NA	TRBV5-1	TGCGCCAGCAGCCCACGGACTAGCGGGGGGGCGTGGGAGCTGTTTTTT	CASSPRTSGGAWELFF
TRBJ1-1	TRBD1	NA	TRBV6-4	TGTGCCAGCAGACAAGGGACAGGGGTCACTGAAGCTTTCTTT	CASRQGTGVTEAFF
TRBJ1-2	NA	NA	TRBV3-1/TRBV3-2	TGTGCCAGCAGCCAAGGGTTACAGGGATTGACGGGCGGCTACACCTTC	CASSQGLQGLTGGYTF
TRBJ1-1	TRBD1	NA	TRBV18	TGTGCCAGCTCTGGACAGGGAGTCGGGACCACTGAAGCTTTCTTT	CASSGQGVGTTEAFF
TRBJ2-5	NA	NA	TRBV7-2	TGTGCCAGCAGCTTAGAAGTTACACAGACCCAGTACTTC	CASSLEVTQTQYF
TRBJ1-2	TRBD1	NA	TRBV3-1/TRBV3-2	TGTGCCAGCAGCCAAACAGGGGGTTTTTATGGCTACACCTTC	CASSQTGGFYGYTF
TRBJ1-2	NA	few	TRBV6-5	TGTGCCAGCAGTCCTGACAGCTATGGCTACACCTTC	CASSPDSYGYTF
TRBJ2-3	TRBD1	NA	TRBV3-1/TRBV3-2	TGTGCCAGCAGCAGCCGACAGGGTGGGTTGGATACGCAGTATTTT	CASSSRQGGLDTQYF
TRBJ1-4	NA	NA	TRBV4-1	TGCGCCAGCAGCCAAGATAGCGGGAGGCCCTCTGAAAAACTGTTTTTT	CASSQDSGRPSEKLFF
TRBJ1-2	TRBD1	NA	TRBV3-1/TRBV3-2	TGTGCCAGCGCAGCGGGACAGGGGGTTGGTGGCTACACCTTC	CASAAGQGVGGYTF
TRBJ1-1	NA	NA	TRBV25-1	TGTGCCAGCAGTCCCTTTGGGCAGGGAAACACTGAAGCTTTCTTT	CASSPFGQGNTEAFF
TRBJ1-2	NA	NA	TRBV19	TGTGCCAGTAGTATAGCCAGGGGTGGCTACACCTTC	CASSIARGGYTF
TRBJ2-7	TRBD1	NA	TRBV24-1	TGTGCCACCAGTGATGGGACAGGATGGGGCTACGAGCAGTACTTC	CATSDGTGWGYEQYF